This TCR beta chain was retrieved from a study of early T cells in non-severe SARS-CoV-2 infection. This clonotype occurred many times. In TCRdb, the 5' RACE reads were re-called with MiXCR into one record per CDR3 protein. The sample contains tens of thousands of distinct CDR3 sequences, 8% to 10% of which appear only once. Germline assignment: CDR1 SGHTA and CDR2 FQGNSA. The CDR3 has 15 residues. V lost 6 bases to trimming and J lost 7 bases; unmatched junction nucleotides: 10. The sequence was obtained from an adult who was a healthcare worker with PCR-confirmed SARS-CoV-2 infection or an uninfected control (not recorded which). Sequenced material: whole blood. The rearrangement links TRBV7-2 to TRBJ2-7, with 12 bases aligning to TRBD2. The CDR3 sequence: CASSSRTSGVGEQYF. CDR3 bases: TGTGCCAGCAGTTCCCGGACTAGCGGGGTCGGGGAGCAGTACTTC. Variable domain in full (rest from reference TRBV7-2 and TRBJ2-7): GAGVSQSPSNKVTEKGKDVELRCDPISGHTALYWYRQSLGQGLEFLIYFQGNSAPDKSGLPSDRFSAERTGGSVSTLTIQRTQQEDSAVYLCASSSRTSGVGEQYFGPGTRLTVT.